These T cell receptor beta chains were read from a single sample in a study of identical twins. TCRdb reanalysed the 5' RACE reads using MiXCR and keeps one entry per CDR3 protein. The table has approximately 530,000 distinct CDR3 sequences, 20% to 25% seen once. The data were also submitted as part of a second study, on yellow fever vaccine responses in identical twins.

Source material: CD4+ T cells sorted from blood. The receptors derive from a woman aged 18 to 35 in good health. Both conserved end residues are part of each CDR3. Each record gives: CDR3 protein, V gene, J gene.

cdr3_aa: CASSLAHRPIGLAEVRGFTDTQYF
v_call: TRBV12-3/TRBV12-4
j_call: TRBJ2-3

cdr3_aa: CASSFVTTSTDTQYF
v_call: TRBV5-8
j_call: TRBJ2-3

cdr3_aa: CASSQLRQGRGKLFF
v_call: TRBV14
j_call: TRBJ1-4

cdr3_aa: CASSQGVLTDTEAFF
v_call: TRBV3-1
j_call: TRBJ1-1

cdr3_aa: CASSQEVRWAGSSYEQYF
v_call: TRBV3-1
j_call: TRBJ2-7

cdr3_aa: CASSLPPGQGMGEQYF
v_call: TRBV7-8
j_call: TRBJ2-7

cdr3_aa: CASSQDPARGGDPRTGELFF
v_call: TRBV3-1
j_call: TRBJ2-2

cdr3_aa: CASRRVGDTGELFF
v_call: TRBV12-3/TRBV12-4
j_call: TRBJ2-2

cdr3_aa: CASSYRAGGYEQYF
v_call: TRBV6-5
j_call: TRBJ2-7

cdr3_aa: CATISSGVVGVQFF
v_call: TRBV28
j_call: TRBJ2-1

cdr3_aa: CSARLAGRETQYF
v_call: TRBV20-1
j_call: TRBJ2-5

cdr3_aa: CASSLDRNSPLHF
v_call: TRBV5-8
j_call: TRBJ1-6

cdr3_aa: CASRPSGSPYNEQFF
v_call: TRBV5-1
j_call: TRBJ2-1

cdr3_aa: CASSAIQGPETQYF
v_call: TRBV5-1
j_call: TRBJ2-5

cdr3_aa: CSAPTGGKDYGYTF
v_call: TRBV20-1
j_call: TRBJ1-2

cdr3_aa: CASSLSRSTDTQYF
v_call: TRBV7-2
j_call: TRBJ2-3

cdr3_aa: CASTPTGGLVDTQYF
v_call: TRBV6-1
j_call: TRBJ2-3

cdr3_aa: CASSSVDSGSLTF
v_call: TRBV5-1
j_call: TRBJ2-6

cdr3_aa: CATSKDFAGTDTQYF
v_call: TRBV15
j_call: TRBJ2-3

cdr3_aa: CASGLSDTQYF
v_call: TRBV12-5
j_call: TRBJ2-3

cdr3_aa: CSVEGTGLRGTQYF
v_call: TRBV29-1
j_call: TRBJ2-5

cdr3_aa: CAIRTPGQPQHF
v_call: TRBV10-3
j_call: TRBJ1-5

cdr3_aa: CATSAPGTVNQPQHF
v_call: TRBV15
j_call: TRBJ1-5

cdr3_aa: CASGRETGELFF
v_call: TRBV10-1
j_call: TRBJ2-2

cdr3_aa: CASSPLGQIPYEQYF
v_call: TRBV7-8
j_call: TRBJ2-7